This T cell receptor beta chain was profiled in a study of cytomegalovirus exposure and HLA in healthy donors (dated 2017 in TCRdb). About the full investigation: An earlier analysis of about 530 of the donors reported approximately 300 Gb of sequence data and around 110 million unique TCR beta sequences obtained from about 180 million T cells. The number of donors typed differed by locus, with about 629-640 for A, B, C, DRB1 and DQB1, about 500 for DQA1, 600 to 610 for DPA1, and some 440 for DPB1. In a later genetic analysis, genome-wide SNP genotypes for about three fifths of the roughly 670 donors were used, and that subset was treated as a discovery cohort. Along with the roughly 700-subject first cohort, a separate validation cohort of over a hundred different subjects was used. On average, roughly 200,000 unique TCR beta nucleotide sequences were sequenced per donor among roughly 430 genotyped donors of the cohort, with around 19% of those sequences being non-productive. Of the 398 genotyped donors, 80% to 90% were placed in the genetic ancestry cluster associated with self-reported Caucasian donors. Alongside the repertoire data, information on donor age, sex, ethnicity and CMV serostatus was compiled. The study was designed to test whether signatures of past pathogen exposure could be identified by cataloging public T cell receptors. Rather than using new phenotypic data, the later analysis identified candidate immune exposures from TCR beta sequences and from how often those sequences occurred across donors. Both class I and class II loci were covered by HLA typing, at four-digit resolution. Four or five DR-DQ haplotypes were handled as single units for association and clustering because linkage in the cohort was strong. About 330 gigabases of sequencing data and 75 million to 85 million unique TCR sequences made up an early release that covered approximately 650 HLA-typed donors. All discovery cohort repertoires had been generated on a single sequencing platform. High-throughput TCR immunosequencing, statistical association of individual TCRs with disease status, and machine learning were combined to predict cytomegalovirus infection status. An earlier analysis of several hundred of the donors applied high-throughput TCR beta sequencing to assess whether each TCR beta V gene segment acted as functional or pseudogenic. The T cell repertoires of some 700 subjects were profiled by immunosequencing and related to cytomegalovirus serostatus. In a later analysis, previously published TCR beta repertoires from fewer than 750 donors were re-analyzed and high-resolution HLA genotyping was added so that TCR occurrence patterns could be studied. Points the paper makes about the study in general: Correlated functional status among segregating V segments might be attributable to linkage disequilibrium, but an unknown experimental factor could not be ruled out. The authors suggested that the approach could potentially be extended to other disease states and immunological phenotypes. An association between a missense DCLRE1C variant and V-gene and J-gene trimming of TCR beta chains was found in a later genetic analysis and replicated in an independent cohort. An earlier analysis of approximately 570 of the donors showed that most TCR beta V segments appeared in productive rearrangements either about 87% or about 30% of the time, which broadly matched IMGT annotations. Compared with equally common non-associated chains, HLA-associated TCR beta chains in a later analysis were more clonally expanded and had lower generation probabilities. A later analysis found that TCR association rates varied across HLA loci, with DRB1 alleles showing the most associated TCRs and HLA-C alleles the fewest. In a later analysis, most CMV-associated TCR beta chains were found to appear HLA-restricted, with HLA associations seemingly driven largely by CMV exposure. In vitro tests confirmed that a few of the cytomegalovirus-associated TCR beta chains recognize cytomegalovirus antigens. According to a later analysis, parvovirus B19, influenza, CMV and Epstein-Barr virus appeared linked to several top co-occurrence clusters. In a later analysis, 15,000 to 20,000 TCR beta sequences were associated with specific HLA alleles at a false discovery rate of 0.05. Roughly uniform sequencing depth across donors was assumed in presence/absence analyses, although this assumption may not hold. A further reported finding was that TCR beta sequences accurately predicted the HLA-A and HLA-B alleles for most subjects in the first cohort. Most TCR sequences were observed very rarely across donors, whereas some public TCRs were present in many individuals. The classifier was reported to diagnose cytomegalovirus status with high specificity and sensitivity in both the original and validation cohorts. Because HLA typing was unavailable for some donors at each locus, only the typed subset was used in association tests. This cohort had only TCR beta chains sequenced, and the lack of alpha or paired-chain data limited which features could be detected. Immune exposure information for the cohort was limited to CMV serostatus. The study listed 164 TCR beta chains as associated with cytomegalovirus. Compared with the roughly 700-donor mean, donors in an Asian-associated ancestry cluster had fewer N-insertions in productive TCRs, according to a later genetic analysis. A group of highly shared sequence variants was considered likely to be a technical artifact of the sequencing pipeline. Because the 87-base-pair reads could not distinguish some IMGT-functional V segments, including TRBV6-2 and TRBV6-3, those segments were excluded. Because counts were too low, roughly 16 rarely observed V segments, including chromosome 9 orphons, were left out of the earlier analysis of some 600 of the donors. When HLA alleles, especially DR and DQ, strongly co-occurred, attributing TCR associations to individual alleles was difficult.

The CDR3 measures 12 amino acids from cysteine to phenylalanine. The retained sequence is limited to the CDR3, 36 bases, with the frame set at the first base. V was cut back by 3 bases and J by 6 bases, leaving a gap of 8 bases between them. The CDR1 and CDR2 encoded by the germline V gene (reference sequence) are SEHNR and FQNEAQ. Concerning this clone: The specificity of this receptor is unknown.

Library preparation used the immunoSEQ multiplex PCR assay. For the multiplex PCR, a mixture combining 60 forward primers for TCR Vbeta segments and 13 reverse primers for TCR Jbeta segments was used. A multiplex PCR assay on genomic DNA amplified the CDR3 region of rearranged TCR beta genes. The Illumina HiSeq System was used to sequence the amplified TCR beta libraries as 87-base-pair reads. Processing in the source paper ran as follows. A later analysis tallied roughly 78 million unique TCR beta chains across the 700 or so repertoires, and around 9.9 million of those chains were shared by two or more donors. To remove PCR and sequencing errors, raw reads were error-corrected and collapsed into unique sequences using a nearest-neighbor algorithm that merged closely related sequences. CDR3 sequences were aligned to IMGT reference sequences to assign V, D and J gene segments. Each retained sequence needed at least a six-nucleotide match to both a V gene segment and a J gene segment. A rearrangement counted as productive if the CDR3 had no stop codons and remained in frame with V and J, and every other rearrangement counted as non-productive. CDR3 was defined by IMGT convention, running from the second conserved V-encoded cysteine to the conserved J-encoded phenylalanine. Sequences without an unambiguous match to a single V gene segment were excluded from the earlier analysis of almost 600 of the donors. In an earlier analysis of about 590 of the donors, a V segment was called functional when productive rearrangements were above 56.7%, and segregating when the standard deviation between donors exceeded 5%. To diagnose cytomegalovirus status from the catalog of TCR beta chain sequences, a statistical classification framework was built. A later analysis assigned V and J genes by comparing TCR nucleotide sequences with IMGT/GENE-DB human TR gene sequences. In a later analysis, CDR3 sequences and most-parsimonious VDJ recombination scenarios were assigned using the TCRdist pipeline. In a later analysis, every TCR beta chain was defined by the combination of its CDR3 amino acid sequence and its V-gene family, and reads without a unique V-gene family were dropped. As a way to deal with suspected cross-contamination and a sequencing artifact, a later analysis dropped hundreds of nucleotide sequences that were highly shared and had low generation probability. For each public chain, a later analysis derived a clonal expansion index from normalized ranks of inferred template counts within each repertoire. Generation probabilities in a later analysis came from a VDJ recombination model fitted to out-of-frame rearrangements, and those results were checked against IGoR. A later analysis scored TCR-TCR, TCR-HLA and TCR-CMV co-occurrence with hypergeometric tests, applying a repertoire-size bias correction to TCR pairs. False discovery rates were estimated in a later analysis by permuting HLA or CMV assignments 20 times. A later analysis grouped co-occurring TCRs with DBSCAN, adding TCRdist sequence similarity when clustering within HLA-allele-positive subsets. Co-occurrence clustering excluded repertoires with fewer than 30,000 or more than 120,000 public chains, plus five with anomalous nucleotide sharing. Drawn from immuneACCESS, this table holds only the in-frame rearrangements with V and J called that TCRdb kept. Clones are partly lost; checked studies trace under half to an unresolved V gene and leave the rest unexplained. The V and J calls and the clone size are those of that table, but D and trimming were determined from the DNA. The table kept for this sample lists about 140,000 clones. About 2.3% of the sample belongs to the ten largest clones.

The cohort was made up of 666 healthy bone marrow donors. At the time of sampling, all cohort members were nominally healthy, though unrecorded immune exposures were likely present. The donor tested CMV seronegative and was one of the 352 seronegative cohort members. Every donor gave a peripheral blood sample, and the peripheral blood mononuclear cells from that sample were used for TCR beta sequencing. The Qiagen DNeasy Blood Extraction Kit was used to extract genomic DNA from the blood cell samples. The sequence is built from TRBV7-9 and TRBJ1-2, with the identity of the D gene unclear. The receptor was isolated from a woman aged 18 to 35 in good health and CMV-seronegative. The sequencing input was PBMCs. The DNA sequence is given as TGTGCCAGCAGCTTCGGGTACGATGGCTACACCTTC. Its protein reads: CASSFGYDGYTF. Outside the CDR3, residues come from the reference TRBV7-9 and TRBJ1-2 proteins, so the full variable domain is: DTGVSQNPRHKITKRGQNVTFRCDPISEHNRLYWYRQTLGQGPEFLTYFQNEAQLEKSRLLSDRFSAERPKGSFSTLEIQRTEQGDSAMYLCASSFGYDGYTFGSGTRLTVV.